The 3 T cell receptor beta chains below all came from one sample that was sequenced in a study of technical replicates of blood from several donors. The method was immunoSEQ multiplex PCR; TCRdb's version includes in-frame clones alone and lacks a portion of them. The table lists roughly 81,000 clones, 95% to 98% of them singletons, with 0.15% to 0.2% in the top ten. The material sequenced was T cells isolated from PBMCs. These receptors were obtained from a human donor in good health.

This clone was recorded a few times. CDR3 DNA sequence: TGTGCCAGCAGTGACGGACAGGGAGGAGCCGGGGAGCTGTTTTTT. It yields the protein CASSDGQGGAGELFF. The V gene is TRBV6-4, the J gene TRBJ2-2; 8 bases agree with TRBD1. Germline V gene lookup returns CDR1 MRHNA and CDR2 SNTAGT. This CDR3 region has 15 residues. The trim removed 2 bases at V and 6 bases at J, leaving 5 bases unmatched.

The rearrangement links TRBV19 to TRBJ1-1; tentative D call: TRBD1 (5 bases). Trimming stripped 7 bases from V and 1 base from J, with 13 bases between. Germline values: CDR1 LNHDA, CDR2 SQIVND (reference sequence). There are 14 residues in the CDR3. The CDR3: CASTLGGSNTEAFF. The CDR3 DNA reads TGTGCCAGTACCCTCGGGGGGTCGAACACTGAAGCTTTCTTT.

The chain recombines TRBV2 with TRBJ2-7; TRBD2 matches 7 bases. CDR1 SNHLY and CDR2 FYNNEI come from the germline V gene. CDR3 length: 13 amino acids. J gave up 10 bases and V 8 bases, and 14 bases lay outside the gene matches. Here the CDR3 DNA reads TGTGCCAGCTCAGGCGGGGGTAATCCGAATCAGTACTTC. It is translated as CASSGGGNPNQYF. Full variable domain (missing parts from reference TRBV2 and TRBJ2-7): EPEVTQTPSHQVTQMGQEVILRCVPISNHLYFYWYRQILGQKVEFLVSFYNNEISEKSEIFDDQFSVERPDGSNFTLKIRSTKLEDSAMYFCASSGGGNPNQYFGPGTRLTVT.